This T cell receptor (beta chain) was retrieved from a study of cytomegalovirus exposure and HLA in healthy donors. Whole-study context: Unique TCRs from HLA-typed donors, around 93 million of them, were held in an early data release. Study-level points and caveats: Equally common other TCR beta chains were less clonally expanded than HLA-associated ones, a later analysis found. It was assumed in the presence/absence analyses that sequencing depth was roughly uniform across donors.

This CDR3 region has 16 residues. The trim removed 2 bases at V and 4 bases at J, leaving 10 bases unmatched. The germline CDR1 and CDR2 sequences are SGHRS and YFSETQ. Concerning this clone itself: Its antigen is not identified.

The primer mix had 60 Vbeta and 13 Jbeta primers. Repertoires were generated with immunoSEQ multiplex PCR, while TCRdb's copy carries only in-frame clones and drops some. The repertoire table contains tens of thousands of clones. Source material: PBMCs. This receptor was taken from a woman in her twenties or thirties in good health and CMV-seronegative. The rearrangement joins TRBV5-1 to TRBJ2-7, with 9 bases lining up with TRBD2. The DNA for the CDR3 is TGCGCCAGCAGCTTCACAGTCGCGGGAGGGCCTTACGAGCAGTACTTC. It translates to CASSFTVAGGPYEQYF.